These T cell receptor beta chains were read from a single sample in a study of T-cell reconstitution after alpha-beta-depleted transplantation in children. TCRdb reprocessed the PCR reads with MiXCR, giving one entry per CDR3 protein. Of some 280,000 distinct CDR3 sequences listed, 9.5% to 10% are singletons. The material was PBMCs from the stem cell graft donor, obtained from the stem cell graft. Receptor source: a human donor who donated a stem cell graft to a child with SCID. Each CDR3 is given with its conserved first and last residue. D genes are given only for firm matches. Size tells how often a clone was seen (once, few, many) or the class of an expanded clone, and some rows leave it out.

>TRBJ2-5|TRBD2|many|TRBV3-1
TGTGCCAGCAGTCCCTTAGCGGGGGGTACTCTAGGGCAAGAGACCCAGTACTTC
CASSPLAGGTLGQETQYF
>TRBJ2-3|-|many|TRBV4-1
TGCGCTACGGCCAGATCTTTAAGCACAGATACGCAGTATTTT
CATARSLSTDTQYF
>TRBJ2-2|-|many|TRBV27
TGTGCCAGCAGTTTATGGGGAGGGGAGCTGTTTTTT
CASSLWGGELFF
>TRBJ1-2|-|few|TRBV12-3/TRBV12-4
TGTGCCAGCAGGCGGAGGTTGGGGACCTCCGGAGGCTACACCTTC
CASRRRLGTSGGYTF
>TRBJ1-2|-|few|TRBV7-9
TGTGCCAGCAGCCAAAGACAGGACTATGGCTACACCTTC
CASSQRQDYGYTF
>TRBJ2-7|-|-|TRBV12-3/TRBV12-4
TGTGCCAGCAGTTTAGGATTCAACTACGAGCAGTACTTC
CASSLGFNYEQYF
>TRBJ2-1|-|few|TRBV12-5
TGTGCTAGTGCCTCGGAATACAATGAGCAGTTCTTC
CASASEYNEQFF
>TRBJ2-3|TRBD2|many|TRBV3-1
TGTGCCAGCAGACTTAGCGGGGGTGGGAATACGCAGTATTTT
CASRLSGGGNTQYF
>TRBJ1-1|-|many|TRBV27
TGTGCCAGCAGTTTTGCCTTCAACACTGAAGCTTTCTTT
CASSFAFNTEAFF
>TRBJ2-1|-|-|TRBV2
TGTGCCAGCAGTGGTCAGAGGGAAGGTGAGCAGTTCTTC
CASSGQREGEQFF
>TRBJ2-1|TRBD2|many|TRBV5-1
TGCGCCAGCAGCACCAGCGGGGGGCCGGAGAATGAGCAGTTCTTC
CASSTSGGPENEQFF
>TRBJ2-2|TRBD2|-|TRBV3-1
TGTGCCAGCAGCTTTAGCGGGGTCAACACCGGGGAGCTGTTTTTT
CASSFSGVNTGELFF
>TRBJ1-5|-|once|TRBV2
TGTGCCAGCAGTGAAGGTTGGAGTTACAATCAGCCCCAGCATTTT
CASSEGWSYNQPQHF
>TRBJ2-1|TRBD1|many|TRBV20-1
TGCAGTGCTCCAACTTTGGGGACAGGGGGCCGTAATGAGCAGTTCTTC
CSAPTLGTGGRNEQFF
>TRBJ1-4|-|few|TRBV20-1
TGCAGTGCTCACCCTACGGGGCTCGGGGAAAAACTGTTTTTT
CSAHPTGLGEKLFF
>TRBJ1-4|TRBD1|-|TRBV7-9
TGTGCCAGCAGCCCCCCGGGACAGAAGCGTGAAAAACTGTTTTTT
CASSPPGQKREKLFF
>TRBJ2-5|-|-|TRBV6-5
TGTGCCGGCAGTTACACAGGGGGTTGGGCTAGCGGGTCCCAAGAGACCCAGTACTTC
CAGSYTGGWASGSQETQYF
>TRBJ2-7|-|many|TRBV27
TGTGCCAGCGGCCTAGGGGAGCAGTACTTC
CASGLGEQYF
>TRBJ2-2|-|-|TRBV4-1
TGCGCCAGCAGCCTATTGATTAGCGGTAACACCGGGGAGCTGTTTTTT
CASSLLISGNTGELFF
>TRBJ2-3|TRBD2|-|TRBV4-1
TGCGCCAGCAGCCAAGGTCTAGCGGGGCATCTTGCGCAGTATTTT
CASSQGLAGHLAQYF
>TRBJ1-3|-|-|TRBV20-1
TGCAGTGCTGTAGACTCCTCTGGAAACACCATATATTTT
CSAVDSSGNTIYF
>TRBJ2-2|-|-|TRBV5-5
TGTGCCAGCAGCCACGGGATGAGGGGCGCCGGGGAGCTGTTTTTT
CASSHGMRGAGELFF
>TRBJ1-6|-|few|TRBV4-1
TGCGCCAGCAGCCAGGTGACGTCGGCGGCGAATTCACCCCTCCACTTT
CASSQVTSAANSPLHF
>TRBJ2-4|-|-|TRBV12-3/TRBV12-4
TGTGCCAGCAGCGCGGGTCCAGCAACTCAGTACTTC
CASSAGPATQYF
>TRBJ1-1|TRBD1|many|TRBV5-1
TGCGCCAGCAGCTTGGGGCAGGGGGAGACTGAAGCTTTCTTT
CASSLGQGETEAFF
>TRBJ2-5|-|-|TRBV20-1
TGCAGTGCTCAGATGGGGGCCGGGGAGACCCAGTACTTC
CSAQMGAGETQYF
>TRBJ2-1|-|-|TRBV7-6
TGTGCCAGCAGCCCCACAGCGTACAATGAGCAGTTCTTC
CASSPTAYNEQFF
>TRBJ2-3|TRBD2|many|TRBV29-1
TGCAGCGTTGACTCTAGCGGTATTCTGTATTTT
CSVDSSGILYF
>TRBJ2-5|-|few|TRBV20-1
TGCAGTGCTAGTCAGGGGGGTTCCGAGACCCAGTACTTC
CSASQGGSETQYF
>TRBJ1-1|-|-|TRBV27
TGTGCCAGCAGTTTCGGACGGGCGAACACTGAAGCTTTCTTT
CASSFGRANTEAFF
>TRBJ1-3|-|-|TRBV6-5
TGTGCCAGCAGTTACTCGGACCGCCGAAACACCATATATTTT
CASSYSDRRNTIYF
>TRBJ2-1|-|many|TRBV3-1
TGTGCCAGCAGCAAAGGGGCCGGTGAGCAGTTCTTC
CASSKGAGEQFF
>TRBJ2-2|TRBD2|-|TRBV14
TGTGCCAGCGGAGCGGGGGGGCTCGACACCGGGGAGCTGTTTTTT
CASGAGGLDTGELFF
>TRBJ2-2|-|many|TRBV14
TGTGCCAGCAGCCAACAGGGATCGAACACCGGGGAGCTGTTTTTT
CASSQQGSNTGELFF
>TRBJ2-3|-|few|TRBV20-1
TGCAGTGCATTCCAAACAGATACGCAGTATTTT
CSAFQTDTQYF